What follows are 7 T cell receptor beta chains derived from one specimen sequenced in a study of vaccination and CD4 T cells after COVID-19. Their recognized antigens are unknown. The sample's treatment: roughly 10-day PBMC culture with coronavirus spike peptide pools or control peptides (ViraFEST assay). At the Johns Hopkins FTIC core, DNA taken from cultured CD4+ T cells was sequenced by way of the Oncomine TCR Beta short-read assay. TCRdb re-derived calls from the PCR reads in MiXCR, one entry per CDR3 protein. The sample carries 10,000 or so distinct CDR3 sequences, 53% recorded once. Sequenced material: CD4+ T cells from blood, cultured in vitro. Receptor source: a human donor who had recovered from COVID-19.

The CDR3: CASSLRGQGSTGELFF. CDR3 DNA: TGTGCCAGCAGTTTAAGAGGACAGGGGTCAACCGGGGAGCTGTTTTTT. V is TRBV27 and J is TRBJ2-2; 9 positions agree with TRBD1. The CDR3 runs to 16 residues. Germline CDR1 reads MNHEY; CDR2 reads SMNVEV (reference sequence). With 2 bases clipped from V and 5 bases from J, the junction kept 6 bases outside the gene matches.

In this sample, this clonotype turned up a few times. V gene TRBV7-6 combines with J gene TRBJ1-1; D unresolved. V was trimmed by 3 bases and J by 5 bases, leaving 10 bases between them. This CDR3 is 13 amino acids long. CDR1 and CDR2 from the germline V gene are SGHVS and FNYEAQ. The chain's CDR3 is CASSFDRDTEAFF. The CDR3 bases are TGTGCCAGCAGCTTTGACCGGGATACTGAAGCTTTCTTT.

This clonotype came up a few times. The CDR3 spells CASSIDWGQETQYF. DNA of the CDR3: TGTGCCAGTAGTATAGATTGGGGTCAAGAGACCCAGTACTTC. This sequence joins TRBV19 and TRBJ2-5; D gene uncertain. Germline CDR1 is LNHDA and CDR2 is SQIVND (reference sequence). The CDR3 totals 14 residues. V shed 0 bases and J shed 2 bases, with 7 bases lying between them.

V gene TRBV23-1 combines with J gene TRBJ1-2; 7 nucleotides line up with TRBD1. TRBV23-1 is identified as an open reading frame with a role that is uncertain. CDR3 size: 14 residues. With 8 bases clipped from V and 8 bases from J, the junction kept 14 bases outside the gene matches. The CDR3 sequence is CASGSTGPIWGYTF. For the CDR3, the DNA is TGCGCCAGCGGATCGACAGGGCCCATCTGGGGCTACACCTTC.

The rearrangement links TRBV19 to TRBJ1-1; weak D call: TRBD1 (6 bases). Germline V gene sequence: CDR1 LNHDA, CDR2 SQIVND (reference sequence). Trimming cost V 3 bases and J 1 base, with 9 bases left between them. The CDR3 has 14 residues. The chain's CDR3 is CASSMLRGNTEAFF. DNA for the CDR3: TGTGCCAGTAGTATGCTCAGGGGGAACACTGAAGCTTTCTTT.

This clonotype was observed a handful of times. The CDR3: CATTGGGEETQYF. Here the CDR3 DNA reads TGTGCCACCACCGGGGGCGGGGAAGAGACCCAGTACTTC. The chain recombines TRBV15 with TRBJ2-5; either TRBD1 or TRBD2 may fit D (6 bases each). The CDR3 extends over 13 amino acids. Trimming removed 7 bases at V and 3 bases at J, with 12 bases between. Germline-derived CDR1 and CDR2 are LNHNV and YYDKDF (reference sequence).

This clonotype was observed a few times. The CDR3 is CAWASLAGWTEAFF. CDR3 nucleotide sequence: TGTGCCTGGGCCTCTCTGGCAGGGTGGACTGAAGCTTTCTTT. V is TRBV30 and J is TRBJ1-1, with a possible D match to TRBD1 (5 bases). The CDR3 is 14 residues long. The V and J ends lost 5 bases and 5 bases respectively, with 18 bases between them. Germline V CDR1 and CDR2: GTSNPN, SVGIG (reference sequence).